The 28 T cell receptor beta chains below were found in one sample sequenced in a study of blood T cell repertoires in COVID-19. The table came from immunoSEQ multiplex PCR; TCRdb's copy has only in-frame clones and leaves some out. The sample carries about 110,000 clones, 70% to 80% recorded once. Sequenced material: peripheral blood. The receptors were gathered from a woman aged 60 to 75 with acute or convalescent COVID-19.

The V call is TRBV28, the J call TRBJ2-5; 10 nucleotides line up with TRBD2. Per the germline V gene, CDR1 is MDHEN and CDR2 is SYDVKM. With V trimmed by 7 bases and J by 0 bases, 2 bases remained unmatched. The CDR3 loop spans 14 amino acids. The CDR3 protein is CASISGGHQETQYF. In DNA, the CDR3 is TGTGCCAGCATTAGCGGGGGGCACCAAGAGACCCAGTACTTC.

The rearrangement uses TRBV7-2 and TRBJ1-4, with 7 bases fitting TRBD1. The CDR3 is 14 residues long. Germline assignment: CDR1 SGHTA and CDR2 FQGNSA. Germline trimming cut 6 bases from V and 9 bases from J; bases unmatched to any gene: 10. CDR3 nucleotide sequence: TGTGCCAGCAGTAGACAGGGAACTCAACAAAAACTGTTTTTT. Translated, it gives CASSRQGTQQKLFF.

The chain employs TRBV18 and TRBJ1-1; 7 nucleotides agree with TRBD1. After removal of 8 bases from V and 0 bases from J, the junction contained 6 bases not matched to a gene. CDR1 is KGHSH and CDR2 is LQKENI in the germline V gene. The CDR3 spans 14 residues. The CDR3: CASARDSLNTEAFF. The DNA for the CDR3 is TGTGCCAGCGCTAGGGACAGCCTGAACACTGAAGCTTTCTTT.

This rearrangement joins TRBV5-1 to TRBJ1-1; 8 bases fit TRBD1. Germline assignment: CDR1 SGHRS and CDR2 YFSETQ. The CDR3 is 13 residues long. Unmatched junction bases numbered 3, after V lost 7 bases and J lost 1 base. This chain's CDR3 is CASQDRENTEAFF. CDR3 nucleotides: TGCGCCAGCCAGGACAGGGAGAACACTGAAGCTTTCTTT.

In its sample, this clone was seen a few times. CDR3 in DNA: TGTGCCAGCAGTGTAACGGGCCAGGGCCATGGCTACACCTTC. Translation gives CASSVTGQGHGYTF. V and J are TRBV25-1 and TRBJ1-2; TRBD1 is a possible D gene (5 bases). Trimming stripped 4 bases from V and 6 bases from J, with 15 bases between. CDR3 length equals 14 residues. CDR1 and CDR2 from the germline V gene are MGHDK and SYGVNS.

The chain combines TRBV25-1 with TRBJ2-4; TRBD2 agrees at 7 bases. The J segment lost 9 bases and the V segment lost 6 bases, leaving 11 bases of the junction unmatched. Germline CDR1 is MGHDK and CDR2 is SYGVNS. The CDR3 covers 14 residues. The CDR3 sequence is CASRSDGRMGIQYF. The CDR3 DNA sequence: TGTGCCAGCAGATCCGACGGGAGGATGGGCATTCAGTACTTC.

This chain links TRBV5-8 with TRBJ1-4; no clear D gene. V lost 0 bases to trimming and J lost 0 bases, with 9 bases between them. Germline CDR1 reads SGHTS; CDR2 reads YDEGEE. This CDR3 is built from 16 residues. CDR3 sequence reads: CASSLGRVATNEKLFF. CDR3 coding DNA: TGTGCCAGCAGCTTGGGGAGGGTGGCAACTAATGAAAAACTGTTTTTT.

The chain recombines TRBV2 with TRBJ1-6, with 10 bases identical to TRBD1. With 7 bases clipped from V and 10 bases from J, the junction kept 4 bases outside the gene matches. The CDR3 spans 13 residues. Germline V gives CDR1 SNHLY, CDR2 FYNNEI. The CDR3 reads CASTGQGGSPLHF. Written as DNA, the CDR3 is TGTGCCAGCACCGGACAGGGGGGGTCACCCCTCCACTTT. Filled out from reference TRBV2 and TRBJ1-6, the complete variable domain reads EPEVTQTPSHQVTQMGQEVILRCVPISNHLYFYWYRQILGQKVEFLVSFYNNEISEKSEIFDDQFSVERPDGSNFTLKIRSTKLEDSAMYFCASTGQGGSPLHFGNGTRLTVT.

The gene calls are TRBV7-9 and TRBJ1-2, with TRBD1 matching 10 bases. V lost 4 bases to trimming and J lost 7 bases; unmatched junction nucleotides: 9. The CDR3 consists of 15 residues. Germline V gene data show CDR1 as SEHNR and CDR2 as FQNEAQ (reference sequence). This CDR3 is CASSSMSRDRGGYTF. Written as DNA, the CDR3 is TGTGCCAGCAGCTCGATGTCCCGGGACAGGGGTGGCTACACCTTC.

This chain connects TRBV27 to TRBJ1-6; 7 bases are a match to TRBD1. This CDR3 spans 16 amino acids. V trimming: 6 bases; J trimming: 9 bases; junction bases outside the gene matches: 14. In germline, CDR1 is MNHEY, CDR2 SMNVEV (reference sequence). This CDR3 reads CASRADMTGPGSPLHF. The CDR3 DNA reads TGTGCCAGCAGGGCCGATATGACAGGGCCAGGTTCACCCCTCCACTTT.

The chain joins TRBV20-1 to TRBJ2-5, with unresolved D. Germline assignment: CDR1 DFQATT and CDR2 SNEGSKA (reference sequence). CDR3 length: 11 amino acids. The V end lost 8 bases, the J end lost 4 bases, and 11 bases lay between the germline ends. The CDR3, as DNA: TGCAGTTACCAGTGGTCAGAGACCCAGTACTTC. Translation: CSYQWSETQYF.

The gene calls are TRBV9 and TRBJ2-4; D unresolved. The CDR3 totals 16 residues. CDR1 and CDR2 (germline): SGDLS, YYNGEE. Trimming left V 0 bases short and J 7 bases short, with 17 bases between. The CDR3 DNA reads as TGTGCCAGCAGCGTAGCTCTAGGCAGTGGTGACAACATTCAGTACTTC. It yields the protein CASSVALGSGDNIQYF.

The chain uses TRBV6-5 and TRBJ1-2; 7 nucleotides align to TRBD1. CDR3 length equals 13 residues. After removal of 6 bases from V and 4 bases from J, the junction contained 5 bases not matched to a gene. The germline V gene encodes CDR1 MNHEY and CDR2 SVGAGI. The CDR3 loop reads CASRAGTVYGYTF. CDR3 DNA: TGTGCCAGCAGGGCCGGGACAGTCTATGGCTACACCTTC.

The chain has TRBV2 and TRBJ1-2; 7 positions match TRBD1. CDR3 length: 15 residues. Germline CDR1 is SNHLY and CDR2 is FYNNEI. Unmatched junction bases numbered 9, after V lost 7 bases and J lost 1 base. The CDR3 nucleotides are TGTGCCAGCAATCTCCGGACAGGCCTTAACTATGGCTACACCTTC. Residues: CASNLRTGLNYGYTF.

This clone showed up just a few times. V gene TRBV5-4 combines with J gene TRBJ2-7; perhaps TRBD2 as D (5 bases). This CDR3 has 13 amino acids. Germline V gives CDR1 SGHNT, CDR2 YYREEE (reference sequence). V shed 1 base and J shed 4 bases, with 9 bases lying between them. CDR3 bases: TGTGCCAGCAGCTTGTATCCGGGATACGAGCAGTACTTC. This codes for CASSLYPGYEQYF.

This chain connects TRBV7-2 to TRBJ2-7; no definite D call. This CDR3 region has 13 residues. The ends were cut back, 6 bases at V and 5 bases at J, with 14 bases in the middle. Germline CDR1 SGHTA, CDR2 FQGNSA. CDR3 loop: CASRLRQVNEQYF. DNA for the CDR3: TGTGCCAGCAGGCTTAGGCAGGTAAACGAGCAGTACTTC.

The table lists this clone with a few counts. V usage is TRBV11-2 and J usage is TRBJ1-5; 10 positions match TRBD1. The germline V gene encodes CDR1 SGHAT and CDR2 FQNNGV. Unmatched junction bases numbered 4, after V lost 4 bases and J lost 4 bases. CDR3 length equals 15 residues. The chain's CDR3 is CASSWGTGVNQPQHF. The CDR3 nucleotides read TGTGCCAGCAGCTGGGGGACAGGGGTGAATCAGCCCCAGCATTTT.

The chain uses TRBV7-2 and TRBJ2-6; D may be TRBD1 (6 bases). Between the trimmed V and J ends, which lost 2 bases and 2 bases, there was a span of 13 bases. Germline-derived CDR1 and CDR2 are SGHTA and FQGNSA. The CDR3 is 17 residues long. This chain's CDR3 is CASSLRTGNTGANVLTF. CDR3 nucleotide sequence: TGTGCCAGCAGCTTACGAACAGGGAACACTGGGGCCAACGTCCTGACTTTC. Full variable domain (rest looked up from reference TRBV7-2 and TRBJ2-6): GAGVSQSPSNKVTEKGKDVELRCDPISGHTALYWYRQSLGQGLEFLIYFQGNSAPDKSGLPSDRFSAERTGGSVSTLTIQRTQQEDSAVYLCASSLRTGNTGANVLTFGAGSRLTVL.

The genes are TRBV3-1 (or the pseudogene TRBV3-2) and TRBJ1-2; 10 positions match TRBD1. Germline V gene lookup returns CDR1 LGHDT and CDR2 YNNKEL (reference sequence). The junction had 7 bases not matched to a gene; V was cut back by 4 bases and J by 8 bases. This CDR3 is 14 amino acids long. CDR3: CASSRQGQGQGYTF. The CDR3 DNA follows: TGTGCCAGCAGCCGACAGGGACAGGGGCAAGGCTACACCTTC.

The chain couples TRBV10-3 to TRBJ1-3; D perhaps matches TRBD1 (6 bases). Germline CDR1 is ENHRY and CDR2 is SYGVKD. The CDR3 covers 15 residues. V gave up 2 bases and J gave up 0 bases, with 8 bases separating them. CDR3 region: CAISETGSSGNTIYF. CDR3 nucleotide sequence: TGTGCCATCAGTGAGACAGGGAGCTCTGGAAACACCATATATTTT.

This clone was recorded only once. The chain joins TRBV30 to TRBJ2-3, with a tentative D call TRBD2 (5 bases). The germline V gene has CDR1 GTSNPN and CDR2 SVGIG (reference sequence). The CDR3 runs to 13 residues. Trimming shortened V by 3 bases and J by 2 bases, and 9 bases separated the two germline ends. The CDR3 DNA reads as TGTGCCTGGAGCCTAGCTGCCACAGATACGCAGTATTTT. Protein product: CAWSLAATDTQYF. Looking up the rest from reference TRBV30 and TRBJ2-3 gives the full variable domain: SQTIHQWPATLVQPVGSPLSLECTVEGTSNPNLYWYRQAAGRGLQLLFYSVGIGQISSEVPQNLSASRPQDRQFILSSKKLLLSDSGFYLCAWSLAATDTQYFGPGTRLTVL.

V is TRBV10-3 and J is TRBJ1-2, with D possibly TRBD1 on 5 matching bases. CDR1 and CDR2 (germline): ENHRY, SYGVKD. This CDR3 region has 17 residues. The V end lost 6 bases, the J end lost 0 bases, and 20 bases lay between the germline ends. The CDR3 coding sequence is TGTGCCATCAGACCGGGACTACTGCGTCGTTCTAACTATGGCTACACCTTC. It yields the protein CAIRPGLLRRSNYGYTF.

This clone was seen a single time. This sequence joins TRBV11-2 and TRBJ2-3, with 9 positions matching TRBD1. The germline V gene encodes CDR1 SGHAT and CDR2 FQNNGV. The V and J ends lost 5 bases and 5 bases, in that order; junction bases with no gene match: 14. This CDR3 is 17 amino acids long. In DNA form, the CDR3 reads TGTGCCAGCAGCACAGGAACCGGGACAGGGTTAATAGATACGCAGTATTTT. This translates into CASSTGTGTGLIDTQYF.

This clone was seen a single time. This chain joins TRBV18 and TRBJ2-7; 9 nucleotides agree with TRBD1. V shed 3 bases and J 1 base; nucleotides not matched to a gene: 7. The germline CDR1 and CDR2 sequences are KGHSH and LQKENI. The CDR3 is made up of 16 amino acids. CDR3 nucleotides: TGTGCCAGCTCACCTACAGGGGGCGGATGGTCCTACGAGCAGTACTTC. Encoded protein: CASSPTGGGWSYEQYF.

This clone appeared once. The chain employs TRBV20-1 and TRBJ1-4; no definite D call. Trimming took off 0 bases at V and 14 bases at J, with 10 bases between the two ends. This CDR3 comprises 11 residues. CDR1 DFQATT and CDR2 SNEGSKA come from the germline V gene (reference sequence). CDR3 protein: CSARDPGSLFF. CDR3 nucleotides: TGCAGTGCTAGAGATCCAGGTTCGCTGTTTTTT.

The V gene is TRBV3-1 (or the pseudogene TRBV3-2), the J gene TRBJ2-2, with a weak D call TRBD1 (6 bases). The CDR3 sequence is 15 residues long. V lost 1 base, J lost 6 bases, and 12 bases lay in between. Germline V lookup: CDR1 LGHDT, CDR2 YNNKEL (reference sequence). The CDR3 coding sequence is TGTGCCAGCAGCCAAGCACAGGGTAGCGCCGGGGAGCTGTTTTTT. The encoded protein is CASSQAQGSAGELFF.

This clone was detected only once. The chain uses TRBV7-2 and TRBJ2-2; the D gene is possibly TRBD1 (6 bases). The CDR3 is 15 amino acids. Germline V CDR1 and CDR2: SGHTA, FQGNSA. V lost 0 bases, J lost 6 bases, and 11 bases lay in between. DNA for the CDR3: TGTGCCAGCAGCTTAGCGGGGGCTGATTCCGGGGAGCTGTTTTTT. Residues: CASSLAGADSGELFF.

The chain recombines TRBV11-2 with TRBJ1-4; D unresolved. The germline CDR1 and CDR2 sequences are SGHAT and FQNNGV. The germline V and J ends were trimmed by 3 bases and 7 bases, with 15 bases remaining between them. This CDR3 comprises 15 residues. In nucleotides, the CDR3 is TGTGCCAGCAGCTTCACTACAGCGGGGAGTGAAAAACTGTTTTTT. It specifies CASSFTTAGSEKLFF.